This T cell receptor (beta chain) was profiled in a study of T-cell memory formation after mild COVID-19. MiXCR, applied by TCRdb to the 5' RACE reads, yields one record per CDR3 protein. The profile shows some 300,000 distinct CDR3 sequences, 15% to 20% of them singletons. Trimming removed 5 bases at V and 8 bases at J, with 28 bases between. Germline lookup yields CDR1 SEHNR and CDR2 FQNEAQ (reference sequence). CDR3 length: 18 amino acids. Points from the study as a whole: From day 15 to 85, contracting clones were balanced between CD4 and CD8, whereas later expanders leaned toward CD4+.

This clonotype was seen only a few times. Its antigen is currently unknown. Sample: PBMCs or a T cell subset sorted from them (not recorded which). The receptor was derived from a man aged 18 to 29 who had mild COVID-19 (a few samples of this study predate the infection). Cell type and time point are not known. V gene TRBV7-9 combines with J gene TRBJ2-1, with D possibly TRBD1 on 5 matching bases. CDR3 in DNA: TGTGCCAGCAGCCGGACCTTCGATTCAGGGAAGGAAGGCGATGAGCAGTTCTTC. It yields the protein CASSRTFDSGKEGDEQFF.